The T cell receptor beta chain described here comes from a study of blood T cell repertoires in COVID-19. Study background: Whether acute or convalescent, the COVID-19 samples came from the United States, Italy and Spain.

Enrolled during active infection, Seattle patients were then followed longitudinally. The germline CDR1 and CDR2 sequences are MGHDK and SYGVNS. This CDR3 comprises 14 residues. V shed 6 bases and J 6 bases; nucleotides not matched to a gene: 7. Original data processing: Counts of nucleated cells, estimated from reference gene primer amplification, were obtained. Measured with immunoSEQ multiplex PCR; TCRdb has only the in-frame clones, and not every one. V, J and clone size reflect that table, while D and trimming were determined from the DNA. The table shows about 260,000 clones, with more than 75% occurring only once.

The rearrangement links TRBV25-1 to TRBJ2-2; 7 bases are shared with TRBD1. The receptor comes from a woman between 55 and 75 years old with COVID-19, enrolled during active disease. The specimen was peripheral blood. The CDR3 DNA sequence: TGTGCCAGCAGCATTACAGGGGTGGCCGGGGAGCTGTTTTTT. Its translation is CASSITGVAGELFF.